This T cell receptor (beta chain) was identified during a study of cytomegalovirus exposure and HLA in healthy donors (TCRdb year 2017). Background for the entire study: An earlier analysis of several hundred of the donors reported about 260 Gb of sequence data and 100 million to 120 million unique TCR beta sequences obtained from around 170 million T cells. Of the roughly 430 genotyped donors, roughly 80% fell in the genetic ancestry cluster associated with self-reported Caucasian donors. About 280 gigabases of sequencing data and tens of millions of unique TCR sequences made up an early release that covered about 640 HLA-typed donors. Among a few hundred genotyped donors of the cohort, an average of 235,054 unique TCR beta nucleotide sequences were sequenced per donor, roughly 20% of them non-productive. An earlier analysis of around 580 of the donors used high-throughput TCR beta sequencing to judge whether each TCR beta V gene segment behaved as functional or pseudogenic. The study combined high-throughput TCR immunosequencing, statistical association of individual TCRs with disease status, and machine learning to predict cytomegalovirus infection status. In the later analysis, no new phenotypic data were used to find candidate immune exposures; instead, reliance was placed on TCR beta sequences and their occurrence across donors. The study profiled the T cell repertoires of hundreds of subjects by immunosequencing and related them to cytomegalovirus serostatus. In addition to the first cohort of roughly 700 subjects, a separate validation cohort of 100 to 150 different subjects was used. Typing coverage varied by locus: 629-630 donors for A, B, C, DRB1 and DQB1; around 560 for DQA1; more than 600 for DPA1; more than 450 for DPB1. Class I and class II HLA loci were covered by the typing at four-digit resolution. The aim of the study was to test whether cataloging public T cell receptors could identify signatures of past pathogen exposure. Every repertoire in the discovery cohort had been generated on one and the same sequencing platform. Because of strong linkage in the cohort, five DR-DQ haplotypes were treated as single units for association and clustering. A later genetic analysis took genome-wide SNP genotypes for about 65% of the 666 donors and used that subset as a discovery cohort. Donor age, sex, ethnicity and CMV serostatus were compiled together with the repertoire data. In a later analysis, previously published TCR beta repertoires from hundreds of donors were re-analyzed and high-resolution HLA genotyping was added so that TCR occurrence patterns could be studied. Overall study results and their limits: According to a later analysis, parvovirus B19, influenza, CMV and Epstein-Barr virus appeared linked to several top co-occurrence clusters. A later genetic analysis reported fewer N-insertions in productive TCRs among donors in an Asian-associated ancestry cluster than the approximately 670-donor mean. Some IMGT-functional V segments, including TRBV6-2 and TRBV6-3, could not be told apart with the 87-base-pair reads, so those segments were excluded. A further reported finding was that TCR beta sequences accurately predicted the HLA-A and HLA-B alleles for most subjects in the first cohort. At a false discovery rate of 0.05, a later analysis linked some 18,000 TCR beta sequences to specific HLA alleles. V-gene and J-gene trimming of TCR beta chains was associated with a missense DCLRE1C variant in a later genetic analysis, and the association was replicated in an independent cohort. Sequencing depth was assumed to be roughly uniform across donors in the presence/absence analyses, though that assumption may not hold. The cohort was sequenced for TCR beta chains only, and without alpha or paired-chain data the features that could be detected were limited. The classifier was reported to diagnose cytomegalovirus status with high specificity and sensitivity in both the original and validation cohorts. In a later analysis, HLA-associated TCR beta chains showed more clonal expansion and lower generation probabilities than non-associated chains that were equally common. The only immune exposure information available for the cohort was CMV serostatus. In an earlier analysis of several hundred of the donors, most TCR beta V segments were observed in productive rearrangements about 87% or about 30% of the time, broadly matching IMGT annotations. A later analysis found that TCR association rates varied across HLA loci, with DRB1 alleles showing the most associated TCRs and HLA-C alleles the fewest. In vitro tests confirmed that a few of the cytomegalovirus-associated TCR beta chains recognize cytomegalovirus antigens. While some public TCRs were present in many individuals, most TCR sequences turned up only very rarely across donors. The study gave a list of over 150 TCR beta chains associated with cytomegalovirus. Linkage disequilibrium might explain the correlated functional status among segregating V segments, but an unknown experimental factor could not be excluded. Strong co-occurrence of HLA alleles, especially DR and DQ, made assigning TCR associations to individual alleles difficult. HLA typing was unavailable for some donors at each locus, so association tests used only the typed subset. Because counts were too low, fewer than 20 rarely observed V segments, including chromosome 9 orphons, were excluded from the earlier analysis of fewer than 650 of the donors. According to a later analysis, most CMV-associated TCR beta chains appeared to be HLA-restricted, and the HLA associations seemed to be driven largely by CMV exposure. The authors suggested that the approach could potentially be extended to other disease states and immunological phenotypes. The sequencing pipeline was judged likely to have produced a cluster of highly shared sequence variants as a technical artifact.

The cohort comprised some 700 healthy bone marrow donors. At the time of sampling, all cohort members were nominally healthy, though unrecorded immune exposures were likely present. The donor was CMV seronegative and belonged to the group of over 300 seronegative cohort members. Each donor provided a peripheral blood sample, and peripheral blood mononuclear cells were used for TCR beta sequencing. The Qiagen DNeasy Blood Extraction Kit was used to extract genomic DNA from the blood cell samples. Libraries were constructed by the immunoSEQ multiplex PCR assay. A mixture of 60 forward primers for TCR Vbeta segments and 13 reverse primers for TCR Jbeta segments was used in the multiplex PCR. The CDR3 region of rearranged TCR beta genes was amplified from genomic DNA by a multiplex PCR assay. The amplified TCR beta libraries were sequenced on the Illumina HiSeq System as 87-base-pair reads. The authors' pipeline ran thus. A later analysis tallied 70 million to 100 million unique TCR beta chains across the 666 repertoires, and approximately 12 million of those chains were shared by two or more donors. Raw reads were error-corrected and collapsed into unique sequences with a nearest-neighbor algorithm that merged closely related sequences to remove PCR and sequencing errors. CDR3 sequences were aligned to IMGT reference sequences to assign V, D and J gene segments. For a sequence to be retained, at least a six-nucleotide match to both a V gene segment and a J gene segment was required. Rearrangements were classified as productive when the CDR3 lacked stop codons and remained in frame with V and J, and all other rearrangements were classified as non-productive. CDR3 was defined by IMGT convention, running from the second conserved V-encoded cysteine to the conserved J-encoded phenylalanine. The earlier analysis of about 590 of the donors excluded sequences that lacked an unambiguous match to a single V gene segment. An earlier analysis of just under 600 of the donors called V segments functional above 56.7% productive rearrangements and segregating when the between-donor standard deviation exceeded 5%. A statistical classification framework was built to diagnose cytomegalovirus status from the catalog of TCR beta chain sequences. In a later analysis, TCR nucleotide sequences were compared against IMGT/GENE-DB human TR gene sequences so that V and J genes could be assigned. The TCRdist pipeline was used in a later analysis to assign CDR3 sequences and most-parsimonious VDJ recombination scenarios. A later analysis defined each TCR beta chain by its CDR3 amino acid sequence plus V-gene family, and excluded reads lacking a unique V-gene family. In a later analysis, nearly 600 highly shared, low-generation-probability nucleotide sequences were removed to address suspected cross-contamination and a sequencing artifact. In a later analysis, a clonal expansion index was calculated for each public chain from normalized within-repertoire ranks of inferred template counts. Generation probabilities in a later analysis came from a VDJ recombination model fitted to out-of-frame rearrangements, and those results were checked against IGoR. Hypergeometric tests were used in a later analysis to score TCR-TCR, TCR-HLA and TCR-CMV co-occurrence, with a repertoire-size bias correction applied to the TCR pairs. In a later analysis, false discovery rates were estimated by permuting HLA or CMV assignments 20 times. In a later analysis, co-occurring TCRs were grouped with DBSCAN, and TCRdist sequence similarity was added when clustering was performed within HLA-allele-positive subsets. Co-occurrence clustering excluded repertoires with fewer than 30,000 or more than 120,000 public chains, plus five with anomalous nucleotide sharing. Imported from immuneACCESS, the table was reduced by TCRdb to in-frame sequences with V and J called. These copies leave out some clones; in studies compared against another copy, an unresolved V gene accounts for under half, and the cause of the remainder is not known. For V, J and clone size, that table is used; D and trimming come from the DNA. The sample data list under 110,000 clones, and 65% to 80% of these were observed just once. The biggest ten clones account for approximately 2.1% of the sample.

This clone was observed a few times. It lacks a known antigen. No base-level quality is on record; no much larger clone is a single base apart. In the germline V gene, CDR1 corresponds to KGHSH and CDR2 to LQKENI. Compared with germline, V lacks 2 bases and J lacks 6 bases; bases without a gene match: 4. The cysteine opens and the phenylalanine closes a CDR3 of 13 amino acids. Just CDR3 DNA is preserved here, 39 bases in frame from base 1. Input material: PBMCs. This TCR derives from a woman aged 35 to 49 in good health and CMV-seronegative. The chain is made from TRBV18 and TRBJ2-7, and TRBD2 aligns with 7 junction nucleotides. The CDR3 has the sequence CASSPSREGEQYF. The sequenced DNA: TGTGCCAGCTCACCATCCAGGGAGGGCGAGCAGTACTTC.